The rows below give T cell receptor beta chains drawn from one sample of a study of identical twins. TCRdb reprocessed the 5' RACE reads with MiXCR, giving one entry per CDR3 protein. The profile shows a few hundred thousand distinct CDR3 sequences, approximately 16% of them singletons. The sample was also reused in another study, on yellow fever vaccine responses in identical twins.

Input material: CD4+ T cells sorted from blood. These receptors originate from a woman between 18 and 29 years old in good health. Each CDR3 is given with its conserved first and last residue. Fields, in order: J gene, V gene, clone size, D gene, CDR3 DNA, CDR3 protein. The D gene is left open where the match is weak. Rows give clone size only sometimes, using once, few, many, or a class for an expanded clone.

j_call: TRBJ2-3; v_call: TRBV10-3; clone_size: few; d_call: -; cdr3_nt: TGTGCCATCGGAGGCCGGGCAGATACGCAGTATTTT; cdr3_aa: CAIGGRADTQYF
j_call: TRBJ2-5; v_call: TRBV12-3/TRBV12-4; clone_size: few; d_call: -; cdr3_nt: TGTGCCAGCAGCCTAAAAAGGGGAGAGACCCAGTACTTC; cdr3_aa: CASSLKRGETQYF
j_call: TRBJ1-1; v_call: TRBV3-1; clone_size: few; d_call: -; cdr3_nt: TGTGCCAGCAGCTCTCATTCAGGGACGGAGACTGAAGCTTTCTTT; cdr3_aa: CASSSHSGTETEAFF
j_call: TRBJ1-3; v_call: TRBV10-1; clone_size: -; d_call: -; cdr3_nt: TGCGCCAGCAGTGATCTCACCTCTGGAAACACCATATATTTT; cdr3_aa: CASSDLTSGNTIYF
j_call: TRBJ2-2; v_call: TRBV4-1; clone_size: few; d_call: -; cdr3_nt: TGCGCCAGCAGCCAAGGGGCACAGTCGAACACCGGGGAGCTGTTTTTT; cdr3_aa: CASSQGAQSNTGELFF
j_call: TRBJ2-5; v_call: TRBV3-1; clone_size: -; d_call: -; cdr3_nt: TGTGCCAGCAGCCAACCAGAGAAAGAGACCCAGTACTTC; cdr3_aa: CASSQPEKETQYF
j_call: TRBJ2-3; v_call: TRBV10-3; clone_size: many; d_call: -; cdr3_nt: TGTGCCATCACCCTCGAGGGCAGGGGAAGAGATACGCAGTATTTT; cdr3_aa: CAITLEGRGRDTQYF
j_call: TRBJ2-3; v_call: TRBV5-1; clone_size: -; d_call: TRBD2; cdr3_nt: TGCGCCAGCAGCTCAGAGCCCCGGGGGGGCCTGAGCACAGATACGCAGTATTTT; cdr3_aa: CASSSEPRGGLSTDTQYF
j_call: TRBJ2-2; v_call: TRBV12-3/TRBV12-4; clone_size: -; d_call: -; cdr3_nt: TGTGCCAGCAGCTGGGGAGAAAACACCGGGGAGCTGTTTTTT; cdr3_aa: CASSWGENTGELFF
j_call: TRBJ2-1; v_call: TRBV29-1; clone_size: -; d_call: TRBD2; cdr3_nt: TGCAGCTCGCGGGGGGGGGTCAATGAGCAGTTCTTC; cdr3_aa: CSSRGGVNEQFF
j_call: TRBJ1-4; v_call: TRBV29-1; clone_size: few; d_call: TRBD1; cdr3_nt: TGCAGCGTCGACCGGGGGGACAGGGAAAAACTGTTTTTT; cdr3_aa: CSVDRGDREKLFF
j_call: TRBJ2-1; v_call: TRBV28; clone_size: -; d_call: -; cdr3_nt: TGTGCCAGCAGTTCGAAAAGGACTGCCCGCTCCTACAATGAGCAGTTCTTC; cdr3_aa: CASSSKRTARSYNEQFF
j_call: TRBJ2-1; v_call: TRBV14; clone_size: few; d_call: -; cdr3_nt: TGTGCCAGCAGCGCGTTAAACAATGAGCAGTTCTTC; cdr3_aa: CASSALNNEQFF
j_call: TRBJ1-4; v_call: TRBV7-8; clone_size: -; d_call: TRBD1; cdr3_nt: TGTGCCAGCAGCCCTCGGGACAGGGGAGAGGGTGAAAAACTGTTTTTT; cdr3_aa: CASSPRDRGEGEKLFF
j_call: TRBJ2-3; v_call: TRBV10-2; clone_size: -; d_call: -; cdr3_nt: TGCGCCAGCAGTGAGCAAGGGTCCCTCACAGATACGCAGTATTTT; cdr3_aa: CASSEQGSLTDTQYF
j_call: TRBJ1-1; v_call: TRBV24-1; clone_size: -; d_call: -; cdr3_nt: TGTGCCACCAGTGTGGACAGCGTTGAAGCTTTCTTT; cdr3_aa: CATSVDSVEAFF
j_call: TRBJ2-2; v_call: TRBV3-1; clone_size: -; d_call: TRBD2; cdr3_nt: TGTGCCAGCAGCCCCGCCAGACTAGCGGGGGTGAACACCGGGGAGCTGTTTTTT; cdr3_aa: CASSPARLAGVNTGELFF
j_call: TRBJ1-1; v_call: TRBV11-2; clone_size: few; d_call: -; cdr3_nt: TGTGCCAGCAGCTTAGTCCTCCAGAGCGCTGAAGCTTTCTTT; cdr3_aa: CASSLVLQSAEAFF
j_call: TRBJ2-5; v_call: TRBV20-1; clone_size: -; d_call: -; cdr3_nt: TGCAGTGCTAGCCGGACAGACCAAGAGACCCAGTACTTC; cdr3_aa: CSASRTDQETQYF
j_call: TRBJ2-2; v_call: TRBV20-1; clone_size: few; d_call: -; cdr3_nt: TGCAGTGCTAGAGTTGTGGGCAACACCGGGGAGCTGTTTTTT; cdr3_aa: CSARVVGNTGELFF
j_call: TRBJ2-1; v_call: TRBV20-1; clone_size: -; d_call: TRBD2; cdr3_nt: TGCAGTGCTCGCCCCTTAGCGGGGGTCTACAATGAGCAGTTCTTC; cdr3_aa: CSARPLAGVYNEQFF
j_call: TRBJ2-3; v_call: TRBV12-3/TRBV12-4; clone_size: few; d_call: -; cdr3_nt: TGTGCCAGCAGCCCCTCGGCCCCCGGTAGTGATACGCAGTATTTT; cdr3_aa: CASSPSAPGSDTQYF
j_call: TRBJ2-5; v_call: TRBV5-1; clone_size: few; d_call: -; cdr3_nt: TGCGCCAGCAGCTCGGAGACAGGCTGGTACCAAGAGACCCAGTACTTC; cdr3_aa: CASSSETGWYQETQYF
j_call: TRBJ2-5; v_call: TRBV5-1; clone_size: many; d_call: -; cdr3_nt: TGCGCCAGCATGATGTCGGGTCCCCTTGAGACCCAGTACTTC; cdr3_aa: CASMMSGPLETQYF
j_call: TRBJ1-1; v_call: TRBV6-5; clone_size: many; d_call: TRBD1; cdr3_nt: TGTGCCAGCAGTAACAGGGACAGGGGGAACCTTAACACTGAAGCTTTCTTT; cdr3_aa: CASSNRDRGNLNTEAFF
j_call: TRBJ2-1; v_call: TRBV12-3/TRBV12-4; clone_size: -; d_call: -; cdr3_nt: TGTGCCAGCAGTTTAGCGGGGGGCGCGACCTACAATGAGCAGTTCTTC; cdr3_aa: CASSLAGGATYNEQFF
j_call: TRBJ2-5; v_call: TRBV2; clone_size: many; d_call: -; cdr3_nt: TGTGCCAGCAGTGTCCGAGAGACCCAGTACTTC; cdr3_aa: CASSVRETQYF
j_call: TRBJ2-1; v_call: TRBV13; clone_size: -; d_call: -; cdr3_nt: TGTGCCAGCAGCTTGGGTGTGGGCTGGGTCTATGAGCAGTTCTTC; cdr3_aa: CASSLGVGWVYEQFF
j_call: TRBJ1-2; v_call: TRBV5-8; clone_size: few; d_call: -; cdr3_nt: TGTGCCAGCAGCCATAGGAACAACTATGGCTACACCTTC; cdr3_aa: CASSHRNNYGYTF
j_call: TRBJ2-1; v_call: TRBV18; clone_size: many; d_call: -; cdr3_nt: TGTGCCAGCTCACCCCAGTCTCCTAGCAACAATGAGCAGTTCTTC; cdr3_aa: CASSPQSPSNNEQFF
j_call: TRBJ1-3; v_call: TRBV4-1; clone_size: -; d_call: -; cdr3_nt: TGCGCCAGCAGCCAAGATCCGCGCTCTGGAAACACCATATATTTT; cdr3_aa: CASSQDPRSGNTIYF
j_call: TRBJ2-1; v_call: TRBV27; clone_size: -; d_call: -; cdr3_nt: TGTGCCAGCAGCAGTTTCCGGGGGACCTCCTACAATGAGCAGTTCTTC; cdr3_aa: CASSSFRGTSYNEQFF
j_call: TRBJ1-1; v_call: TRBV12-3/TRBV12-4; clone_size: many; d_call: -; cdr3_nt: TGTGCCAGCCATCCCCGGGGGGGGGCCCTGAACACTGAAGCTTTCTTT; cdr3_aa: CASHPRGGALNTEAFF
j_call: TRBJ2-5; v_call: TRBV6-1; clone_size: once; d_call: -; cdr3_nt: TGTGCCAGCAGCCCCCAGCATGGGAGAGAGACCCAGTACTTC; cdr3_aa: CASSPQHGRETQYF
j_call: TRBJ2-1; v_call: TRBV10-3; clone_size: few; d_call: TRBD2; cdr3_nt: TGTGCCATCAGTGAGTTAGCGGGAAGTAGGAATGAGCAGTTCTTC; cdr3_aa: CAISELAGSRNEQFF
j_call: TRBJ2-1; v_call: TRBV12-3/TRBV12-4; clone_size: few; d_call: TRBD2; cdr3_nt: TGTGCCAGCAGTTACTTAGCGGGGGAGTACAATGAGCAGTTCTTC; cdr3_aa: CASSYLAGEYNEQFF
j_call: TRBJ2-3; v_call: TRBV5-1; clone_size: -; d_call: -; cdr3_nt: TGCGCCAGCGAAATGGGGCAAGACACAGATACGCAGTATTTT; cdr3_aa: CASEMGQDTDTQYF
j_call: TRBJ2-1; v_call: TRBV25-1; clone_size: once; d_call: -; cdr3_nt: TGTGCCAGCAGTGATTCCATAGCGGTCGGAGTTCTGTTCTTC; cdr3_aa: CASSDSIAVGVLFF
j_call: TRBJ2-7; v_call: TRBV6-2/TRBV6-3; clone_size: -; d_call: -; cdr3_nt: TGTGCCAGCAGTTACGCAAGGGGGAGTGCCGGCGAGCAGTACTTC; cdr3_aa: CASSYARGSAGEQYF
j_call: TRBJ1-1; v_call: TRBV25-1; clone_size: few; d_call: TRBD1; cdr3_nt: TGTGCCAGCAGTGACTGGGACAGGCCCGAAGCTTTCTTT; cdr3_aa: CASSDWDRPEAFF
j_call: TRBJ1-3; v_call: TRBV27; clone_size: few; d_call: -; cdr3_nt: TGTGCCAGCAAGGCCGGAAACACCATATATTTT; cdr3_aa: CASKAGNTIYF
j_call: TRBJ2-4; v_call: TRBV7-9; clone_size: few; d_call: -; cdr3_nt: TGTGCCAGCAGCCCCTTACTAGTTTCCCCAGGACGGGACATTCAGTACTTC; cdr3_aa: CASSPLLVSPGRDIQYF
j_call: TRBJ2-5; v_call: TRBV7-6; clone_size: -; d_call: -; cdr3_nt: TGTGCCAGCAGCTTTACCTCCGGCGCGACCCAGTACTTC; cdr3_aa: CASSFTSGATQYF
j_call: TRBJ1-2; v_call: TRBV4-2; clone_size: -; d_call: -; cdr3_nt: TGTGCCAGCAGCCATGTTGGAACAGGGTACGCCTACACCTTC; cdr3_aa: CASSHVGTGYAYTF
j_call: TRBJ2-7; v_call: TRBV28; clone_size: once; d_call: -; cdr3_nt: TGTGCCAGCAGTCCCATGAATCCCCCCAGCTCCTACGAGCAGTACTTC; cdr3_aa: CASSPMNPPSSYEQYF
j_call: TRBJ2-5; v_call: TRBV5-1; clone_size: few; d_call: TRBD1; cdr3_nt: TGCGCCAGCAGCTTGCGGACCAGGGGGTCCCAAGAGACCCAGTACTTC; cdr3_aa: CASSLRTRGSQETQYF